These 30 T cell receptor beta chains were sequenced from one sample in a study of identical twins. TCRdb recomputed calls from the 5' RACE reads with MiXCR, one row per CDR3 protein. The repertoire includes 220,000 or so distinct CDR3 sequences, about 7% of them detected once, and 3.5% to 4% sits in the top ten. The same sample was also studied in work on yellow fever vaccine responses in identical twins.

The sequenced material came from memory (CD45RO+) T cells sorted from blood. The receptor source for this set is a woman aged 18-29 years in good health.

This clonotype appeared a few times. The J gene is TRBJ2-5, the V gene TRBV24-1; 10 bases map to TRBD2. CDR3 length equals 15 residues. With 5 bases clipped from V and 5 bases from J, the junction kept 7 bases outside the gene matches. CDR1 and CDR2 (germline): KGHDR, SFDVKD. CDR3 sequence reads: CATSAQAGGLETQYF. CDR3 in DNA: TGTGCCACCAGTGCTCAAGCGGGGGGGCTTGAGACCCAGTACTTC.

This clonotype was detected many times. This rearrangement joins TRBV7-2 to TRBJ2-1, with 11 positions matching TRBD2. V gave up 3 bases and J gave up 1 base; unmatched junction bases: 5. This CDR3 contains 17 residues. CDR1 and CDR2 (germline): SGHTA, FQGNSA. DNA of the CDR3: TGTGCCAGCAGCTTCTCAAGGACTAGCGGGTCCTACAATGAGCAGTTCTTC. It is translated as CASSFSRTSGSYNEQFF.

This clonotype has ten or more counts. V is TRBV11-1 and J is TRBJ2-1; a weak D match, TRBD1 (6 bases). The CDR3 spans 16 residues. V was clipped by 5 bases and J by 5 bases, with 19 bases between them. Germline V CDR1 and CDR2: SGHAT, FQDESV (reference sequence). The DNA for the CDR3 is TGTGCCAGCAGCCGCCCCAGGTTGGGACACGACAATGAGCAGTTCTTC. This translates into CASSRPRLGHDNEQFF.

This clonotype occurred many times. The chain uses TRBV10-3 and TRBJ2-2; 8 bases are shared with TRBD1. This CDR3 spans 15 amino acids. Germline assignment: CDR1 ENHRY and CDR2 SYGVKD. V dropped 5 bases and J dropped 1; count of bases not matched to a gene: 3. The CDR3 sequence: CAISTGQGNTGELFF. The CDR3 DNA sequence: TGTGCCATCAGTACTGGACAGGGGAACACCGGGGAGCTGTTTTTT.

This clonotype has ten or more counts. The chain employs TRBV4-1 and TRBJ1-2, with 8 bases that match TRBD1. V trimming: 4 bases; J trimming: 8 bases; junction bases outside the gene matches: 9. Germline V gene sequence: CDR1 MGHRA, CDR2 YSYEKL. There are 14 residues in the CDR3. The CDR3 region is CASSLDRGIGGYTF. CDR3 nucleotides: TGCGCCAGCAGCCTCGACAGGGGTATAGGAGGCTACACCTTC.

This rearrangement joins TRBV14 to TRBJ2-6, with a possible D match to TRBD1 (5 bases). This CDR3 is built from 16 residues. Germline CDR1 SGHDN, CDR2 FVKESK. The V gene lost 0 bases and the J gene lost 3 bases, with 9 bases spanning the gap. The CDR3 nucleotides read TGTGCCAGCAGCCAAGAAATGGGGCTTGGGGCCAACGTCCTGACTTTC. Protein product: CASSQEMGLGANVLTF.

Here the CDR3 DNA reads TGCGCCAGCAGCTTGGAGGGGGGGGCGAACACCGGGGAGCTGTTTTTT. Its translation is CASSLEGGANTGELFF. This chain uses TRBV5-1 with TRBJ2-2; possibly TRBD2 for D (7 bases). V lost 0 bases, J lost 0 bases, and 9 bases lay in between. Germline-derived CDR1 and CDR2 are SGHRS and YFSETQ. There are 16 residues in the CDR3.

For this clonotype: Sequence at one end of the junction differs from germline and may be a read error. The chain links TRBV7-9 to TRBJ2-7; TRBD2 aligns across 12 bases. Germline CDR1 reads SEHNR; CDR2 reads FQNEAQ (reference sequence). CDR3 length equals 16 residues. The CDR3 region is CVSSARLAGVRDEQYF. In DNA form, the CDR3 reads TGTGTCAGCAGCGCGAGACTAGCGGGAGTCCGGGACGAGCAGTACTTC.

This clonotype came up a few times. CDR3 coding DNA: TGCGCCAGCAGCCAAGACGTTATAAGGGGGCTGACTAACACAGATACGCAGTATTTT. It translates to CASSQDVIRGLTNTDTQYF. The V call is TRBV4-1, the J call TRBJ2-3, with TRBD1 identical over 7 bases. The CDR3 totals 19 residues. Trimming at V came to 0 bases and at J to 2 bases, leaving 14 bases not matched to a gene. The germline V gene has CDR1 MGHRA and CDR2 YSYEKL.

The chain combines TRBV7-8 with TRBJ2-2; the D call may be TRBD1 or TRBD2 (5 bases each). This CDR3 is built from 15 residues. V lost 1 base and J 3 bases, leaving 9 bases between the germline ends. The V gene's germline CDR1 is SGHVS and CDR2 FQNEAQ. CDR3 DNA: TGTGCCAGCAGCTTAGTGGGGGTTTACACCGGGGAGCTGTTTTTT. Its translation: CASSLVGVYTGELFF. Looking up the rest from reference TRBV7-8 and TRBJ2-2 gives the full variable domain: GAGVSQSPRYKVAKRGQDVALRCDPISGHVSLFWYQQALGQGPEFLTYFQNEAQLDKSGLPSDRFFAERPEGSVSTLKIQRTQQEDSAVYLCASSLVGVYTGELFFGEGSRLTVL.

The sample holds many counts of this clonotype. The chain combines TRBV12-3 or TRBV12-4 with TRBJ2-1, with unresolved D. The ends were cut back, 2 bases at V and 2 bases at J, with 7 bases in the middle. This CDR3 comprises 14 residues. The CDR3 sequence: CASSLLDAYNEQFF. The DNA of the CDR3 is TGTGCCAGCAGTTTACTGGACGCCTACAATGAGCAGTTCTTC.

There are a few counts of this clonotype. This chain uses TRBV24-1 with TRBJ1-5, with D possibly matching TRBD1 (6 bases). Germline V gives CDR1 KGHDR, CDR2 SFDVKD. The CDR3 runs to 14 residues. V lost 4 bases, J lost 3 bases, and 9 bases lay in between. CDR3 in DNA: TGTGCCACCAGTGACAGACAGGACAATCAGCCCCAGCATTTT. As protein: CATSDRQDNQPQHF.

This clonotype was counted only a few times. The V gene is TRBV4-1, the J gene TRBJ1-2, with D uncertain. This CDR3 contains 17 residues. The germline CDR1 and CDR2 sequences are MGHRA and YSYEKL. The germline V and J ends were trimmed by 0 bases and 1 base, with 15 bases remaining between them. The CDR3: CASSQDEVRANNYGYTF. CDR3 DNA: TGCGCCAGCAGCCAAGACGAGGTGAGGGCAAATAACTATGGCTACACCTTC.

This clonotype was detected a few times. This chain connects TRBV7-9 to TRBJ2-2; TRBD1 might be the D (6 bases). This CDR3 comprises 16 residues. Per the germline V gene, CDR1 is SEHNR and CDR2 is FQNEAQ (reference sequence). Between the trimmed V and J ends, which lost 5 bases and 6 bases, there was a span of 19 bases. CDR3 nucleotides: TGTGCCAGCAGCCGTCCCCACAGGGATGGCCCCGGGGAGCTGTTTTTT. The encoded protein is CASSRPHRDGPGELFF.

This clonotype was observed a few times. The chain couples TRBV5-1 to TRBJ2-2; TRBD2 aligns across 10 bases. V shed 4 bases and J 5 bases; nucleotides not matched to a gene: 11. CDR3 length: 17 residues. Germline CDR1 SGHRS, CDR2 YFSETQ. The CDR3 nucleotides are TGCGCCAGCAGCCCCACTAGGGCTAGCGGGGGTACCGGGGAGCTGTTTTTT. Translating it yields CASSPTRASGGTGELFF.

In its sample, this clonotype was seen a few times. J is TRBJ2-5 and V is TRBV12-3 or TRBV12-4; TRBD2 might be the D (6 bases). The CDR3 has 16 residues. Trimming shortened V by 1 base and J by 5 bases, and 17 bases separated the two germline ends. CDR3 loop: CASSLGGGAREETQYF. The CDR3 bases are TGTGCCAGCAGTTTAGGCGGAGGGGCTCGGGAGGAGACCCAGTACTTC.

The V call is TRBV5-1, the J call TRBJ2-1, with 7 bases identical to TRBD2. V trimming: 2 bases; J trimming: 3 bases; junction bases outside the gene matches: 14. Germline V gives CDR1 SGHRS, CDR2 YFSETQ. The CDR3 totals 18 residues. The CDR3 protein is CASSFDREVKNRYNEQFF. The DNA for the CDR3 is TGCGCCAGCAGCTTTGATCGGGAGGTTAAAAATCGCTACAATGAGCAGTTCTTC.

V usage is TRBV29-1 and J usage is TRBJ2-3, with 10 positions matching TRBD2. Germline V CDR1 and CDR2: SQVTM, ANQGSEA. CDR3 size: 13 residues. The V and J ends lost 6 bases and 4 bases, in that order; junction bases with no gene match: 4. DNA for the CDR3: TGCAGCGTCTGGACTAGCGGCCCAGATACGCAGTATTTT. Amino acids: CSVWTSGPDTQYF.

This chain links TRBV28 with TRBJ1-5; 10 nucleotides line up with TRBD1. Germline V gives CDR1 MDHEN, CDR2 SYDVKM. CDR3 length: 15 residues. The ends lost 8 bases at V and 5 bases at J; junction bases unmatched: 9. DNA for the CDR3: TGTGCCAGCGCGGGCGGACAGGGGGGGTATCAGCCCCAGCATTTT. Amino acids: CASAGGQGGYQPQHF.

This clonotype was picked up many times. The chain employs TRBV5-6 and TRBJ2-2; 7 positions agree with TRBD2. Germline V gene lookup returns CDR1 SGHDT and CDR2 YYEEEE. V lost 2 bases and J lost 2; bases outside the gene matches: 6. The CDR3 length is 16 residues. Here the CDR3 reads CASSFILAGNTGELFF. For the CDR3, the DNA is TGTGCCAGCAGCTTTATATTAGCGGGTAACACCGGGGAGCTGTTTTTT.

This clonotype occurred a few times. The CDR3 region is CASSLMPGQGSTTNEKLFF. The CDR3 nucleotides read TGTGCCAGCAGCCTGATGCCGGGACAGGGGAGTACAACTAATGAAAAACTGTTTTTT. The chain recombines TRBV14 with TRBJ1-4, with 10 bases aligning to TRBD1. Germline V gives CDR1 SGHDN, CDR2 FVKESK. The junction had 11 bases not matched to a gene; V was cut back by 4 bases and J by 0 bases. CDR3 length: 19 amino acids.

Only a few counts were recorded for this clonotype. The chain recombines TRBV28 with TRBJ1-6; possible D gene TRBD1, 6 bases. CDR3 length: 14 amino acids. The germline V and J ends were trimmed by 6 bases and 6 bases, with 12 bases remaining between them. Germline lookup yields CDR1 MDHEN and CDR2 SYDVKM. CDR3 sequence (DNA): TGTGCCAGCAGCCAAGGACAGACTAATTCACCCCTCCACTTT. This sequence encodes CASSQGQTNSPLHF.

This clonotype was counted a few times. Possible read error: a much larger clone is one base away. The rearrangement uses TRBV7-6 and TRBJ2-7; D gene unclear. The V end was cut by 5 bases, the J end by 4 bases, with 18 bases between. CDR1 is SGHVS, CDR2 FNYEAQ, per germline. The CDR3 consists of 15 residues. CDR3 in amino acids: CASSKDLGVGYEQYF. The CDR3, as DNA: TGTGCCAGCAGCAAAGACCTTGGGGTCGGGTACGAGCAGTACTTC. Full variable domain (remainder filled in from reference TRBV7-6 and TRBJ2-7): GAGVSQSPRYKVTKRGQDVALRCDPISGHVSLYWYRQALGQGPEFLTYFNYEAQQDKSGLPNDRFSAERPEGSISTLTIQRTEQRDSAMYRCASSKDLGVGYEQYFGPGTRLTVT.

This chain connects TRBV20-1 to TRBJ2-7; TRBD1 aligns across 8 bases. There are 13 residues in the CDR3. The germline CDR1 and CDR2 sequences are DFQATT and SNEGSKA (reference sequence). With 6 bases clipped from V and 3 bases from J, the junction kept 7 bases outside the gene matches. CDR3 nucleotides: TGCAGTGCGTCGACAGGGGCCAGCTACGAGCAGTACGTC. It codes for CSASTGASYEQYV.

The chain uses TRBV5-6 and TRBJ2-5; 11 nucleotides agree with TRBD1. J lost 2 bases, V lost 1 base, and 13 bases had no gene match. The germline CDR1 and CDR2 sequences are SGHDT and YYEEEE. This CDR3 is built from 19 residues. Written as DNA, the CDR3 is TGTGCCAGCAGCTTGCTATCCGGGACAGGGGGGAGGCGTCAAGAGACCCAGTACTTC. Translation gives CASSLLSGTGGRRQETQYF.

This clonotype was detected a few times. The V gene is TRBV7-9, the J gene TRBJ2-1; TRBD1 agrees at 8 bases. The CDR3 spans 17 residues. Per the germline V gene, CDR1 is SEHNR and CDR2 is FQNEAQ (reference sequence). The V segment lost 5 bases and the J segment 7 bases; nucleotides outside the gene matches: 16. DNA of the CDR3: TGTGCCAGCAGCCCCCGGCCGCCGGGACAGGTTGTTAATGAGCAGTTCTTC. It is translated as CASSPRPPGQVVNEQFF.

This clonotype was seen at least ten times. The chain recombines TRBV2 with TRBJ2-7; D gene uncertain. There are 14 residues in the CDR3. The V gene lost 4 bases and the J gene lost 1 base, with 11 bases spanning the gap. The germline V gene has CDR1 SNHLY and CDR2 FYNNEI. Here the CDR3 DNA reads TGTGCCAGCAGTGCCGTTCCTGAATCCTACGAGCAGTACGTC. It is translated as CASSAVPESYEQYV.

This clonotype was counted a few times. This rearrangement joins TRBV24-1 to TRBJ2-3; a weak D match, TRBD1 (5 bases). Germline CDR1 reads KGHDR; CDR2 reads SFDVKD. V shed 5 bases and J shed 4 bases, with 15 bases lying between them. The length of the CDR3 is 15 residues. CDR3 loop: CATSGGQTGPDTQYF. In nucleotides, the CDR3 is TGTGCCACCAGTGGGGGCCAAACGGGCCCAGATACGCAGTATTTT.

The chain uses TRBV19 and TRBJ2-3; tentative D call: TRBD2 (5 bases). V was pared by 3 bases and J by 0 bases, with 19 bases between. The length of the CDR3 is 18 residues. Germline CDR1 is LNHDA and CDR2 is SQIVND (reference sequence). The CDR3 spells CASSIPGGLSTSTDTQYF. The CDR3 DNA reads TGTGCCAGTAGTATCCCGGGCGGGTTAAGTACTAGCACAGATACGCAGTATTTT.

This clonotype was seen repeatedly, ten times or more. The V call is TRBV7-3, the J call TRBJ1-1; D not certain. The V end was cut by 0 bases, the J end by 2 bases, with 4 bases between. The V gene's germline CDR1 is SGHTA and CDR2 FQGTGA. The CDR3 is made up of 13 amino acids. DNA of the CDR3: TGTGCCAGCAGCTTAACCAGCAACACTGAAGCTTTCTTT. Translated: CASSLTSNTEAFF.